The T cell receptor beta chain described here comes from a study of OX40 agonist ivuxolimab in advanced cancers. The data were produced by immunoSEQ multiplex PCR, yet TCRdb's version contains in-frame clones alone and is incomplete. This table has 50,000 or so clones, roughly 89% appearing once. The sequences come from CD4+ or CD8+ T cells sorted from blood, collected in a trial of the OX40 agonist ivuxolimab. The TCR comes from an adult with an advanced solid tumor such as melanoma, head and neck, liver or kidney cancer.

The CDR3, as DNA: TGTGCCAGCAGCTACGGGAGAAATTCACCCCTCCACTTT. The encoded protein is CASSYGRNSPLHF. The gene calls are TRBV13 and TRBJ1-6; D unclear. Germline CDR1 PRHDT, CDR2 FYEKMQ (reference sequence). The CDR3 is 13 amino acids. Trimming took 4 bases from V and 7 from J, leaving 8 bases between them.